This TCR beta chain is from a study of beta chain features in type 1 diabetes. Study-level results: Patients with type 1 diabetes carried fewer insertions and had more deletions at their VDJ junctions.

Germline trimming cut 3 bases from V and 4 bases from J; bases unmatched to any gene: 9. CDR3 size: 15 residues. CDR1 LNHNV and CDR2 YYDKDF come from the germline V gene (reference sequence). What was sequenced were expressed TCRB transcripts, since all of the isolated RNA had been reverse transcribed. Roughly 3.5 million reads per sample were averaged for naive, central memory and regulatory samples. The protocol was immunoSEQ multiplex PCR, while the TCRdb copy is restricted to in-frame clones and leaves out a portion. The sample lists almost 350,000 clones; under 8.5% were seen once. Points on this clone: Antigen unknown.

The J gene is TRBJ2-7, the V gene TRBV15; 7 positions agree with TRBD2. This sequence was found in a woman younger than 30 in good health. Sequences were obtained from central memory CD4+ T cells from blood. CDR3 DNA: TGTGCCACCAGCAGCCGACTAGCTTCCGGATACGAGCAGTACTTC. Translating gives CATSSRLASGYEQYF.